This TCR beta chain comes out of a study of immune cell composition in non-small cell lung cancer. Points from the study as a whole: Top 10 clone scores and clonality were higher in squamous than adenocarcinoma.

Germline V gene data show CDR1 as SGHVS and CDR2 as FNYEAQ. V lost 2 bases and J 3 bases, leaving 20 bases between the germline ends. This CDR3 has 17 residues. Note on this clone: What it recognizes is unknown.

Sequencing was performed with immunoSEQ multiplex PCR; in TCRdb, only in-frame clones are kept and a portion is missing. The repertoire includes about 14,000 clones, approximately 81% of them detected once, and over 8.5% sits in the top ten. Material: lung tumor tissue. The sequence was obtained from a human donor with non-small cell lung cancer. The chain joins TRBV7-6 to TRBJ2-7, with D possibly TRBD2 on 6 matching bases. The DNA of the CDR3 is TGTGCCAGCAGCTTATCTTTGGGGGGAGGCATAGTCTACGAGCAGTACTTC. Its protein product is CASSLSLGGGIVYEQYF. Combining the CDR3 with reference TRBV7-6 and TRBJ2-7 gives the whole variable domain GAGVSQSPRYKVTKRGQDVALRCDPISGHVSLYWYRQALGQGPEFLTYFNYEAQQDKSGLPNDRFSAERPEGSISTLTIQRTEQRDSAMYRCASSLSLGGGIVYEQYFGPGTRLTVT.